This record covers a single TCR beta chain. In the authors' workflow: Scientists estimated how many nucleated cells there were by amplifying reference gene primers. Only in-frame clones appear in the TCRdb table, and some are missing; sequencing was by immunoSEQ multiplex PCR. V and J calls and clone size are given by that table; D and trimming were obtained from the DNA. The sample has fewer than 250,000 clones; about 82% are singletons. This sample stems from a study of blood T cell repertoires in COVID-19. This CDR3 has 14 amino acids. V shed 5 bases and J 7 bases; nucleotides not matched to a gene: 7. Germline values: CDR1 KGHSH, CDR2 LQKENI.

Sequencing was carried out using PBMCs or T cells enriched from blood (not recorded which). The chain links TRBV18 to TRBJ2-1; 8 nucleotides match TRBD1. The clonotype was recovered from a woman in her forties or fifties who had recovered from COVID-19. In DNA form, the CDR3 reads TGTGCCAGCTCAACGAGGACAGGGATAAATGAGCAGTTCTTC. Translating it yields CASSTRTGINEQFF.